This TCR beta chain was captured by sequencing in a study of vaccination and CD4 T cells after COVID-19 (dated by TCRdb to 2022 to 2024). For context, the study as a whole: SARS-CoV-2 positivity had been established in the convalescent patients by nasal swab PCR, and mild disease was recorded in several of these patients and severe disease in one. The convalescent cohort included six males and four females, with two Hispanic individuals, seven Caucasians, two Asians and one multiracial person. Participants received two doses of either the Pfizer-BioNTech BNT162b2 vaccine (n=8) or the Moderna mRNA-1273 vaccine (n=2). Post-COVID blood samples from convalescent patients were collected a median of approximately 100 days after diagnosis, with a range of about 35 to 161 days. Post-vaccine blood samples were taken a median of 72 days after the second vaccine dose, with a range of roughly 13 to 250 days. The cultures were stimulated with overlapping spike peptide pools from SARS-CoV-2 and from the common cold coronaviruses HCoV-NL63, HCoV-OC43 and HCoV-229E. Control cultures received a CEFX viral epitope pool as the positive control, an HIV-1 Nef peptide pool as the negative control, or no peptide. The spike-specific CD4+ TCR repertoire was compared before and after mRNA vaccination in under 11 COVID-19 convalescent patients and a handful of infection-naive healthy vaccine recipients.

The treatment or condition label for this specimen denotes: approximately 9-day PBMC culture with coronavirus spike peptide pools or control peptides (ViraFEST assay). The ViraFEST assay, used in the study, expanded antigen-specific T cells with peptide pools and then identified the expanded clonotypes through TCR sequencing. Positive SARS-CoV-2 PCR tests in the convalescent patients dated from March to December 2020, before Alpha, Beta and Delta variants emerged in the United States. PBMCs were cultured at approximately 2.1 million per well in IMDM supplemented with approximately 5.4% human AB serum and about 9.5 IU/ml IL-2, with approximately 10 ug/ml peptide pools added. Half of the culture medium was replaced with fresh IL-2-containing medium on days 3 and 7. Once the cells had been in culture for less than 12 days, the EasySep CD4+ T cell isolation kit was used to isolate CD4+ T cells by negative selection. PBMCs were separated from whole blood using Ficoll-Paque Plus gradient centrifugation and then either used fresh or cryopreserved at -140C. Culture conditions were generally each tested in triplicate wells.

The library was built by means of PCR. At the Johns Hopkins FTIC core, DNA from the cultured CD4+ T cells underwent TCR sequencing with the Oncomine TCR Beta short-read assay. The QIAamp micro DNA kit was used to extract genomic DNA from the cultured CD4+ T cells. Oncomine TCR Beta libraries made from cultured CD4+ T cells were pooled using unique dual indexes and sequenced on an Illumina iSeq 100. The paper's processing steps were these. Non-productive sequences were removed, and CDR3s not starting with C, not ending with F or W, or shorter than 7 amino acids were discarded. The MANAFEST web application identified antigen-specific clonotypes by comparing peptide-stimulated wells against reference wells and other culture wells. Positive clones required FDR below 0.05, an odds ratio above 5, and productive frequency above 0.1% in at least two of three replicate wells. Clonotypes that were significantly expanded in both SARS-CoV-2 spike wells and at least one common cold coronavirus spike condition were defined as cross-reactive. Levenshtein distances (stringdist) and unrooted phylogenetic trees (ape) in R version 3.6.1 were used to assess CDR3 homology. The public reads were reprocessed in TCRdb via fastp at Q25 and MiXCR, keeping in-frame beta chains. Here each entry gathers all rows of one CDR3 protein and keeps the most common genes and DNA. Here the V and J calls rest on TCRdb's processing, not on the authors' analysis. In all, the sample holds thousands of distinct CDR3 sequences, and less than 70% of those were seen once. In total, the top ten clones hold less than 20% of the sample.

In regard to this clonotype: What antigen it recognizes has not been identified. No base quality values were provided; no much bigger clone lies one nucleotide off.

The full study reports these points: The study included relatively few convalescent patients and did not analyze early timepoints after natural infection. Of the vaccine-specific clones found in convalescent patients, nearly all (304 of 307) were mono-reactive for SARS-CoV-2 spike instead of being cross-reactive with common cold coronaviruses. An increase in the median number of SARS-CoV-2-reactive clonotypes from 20 to 25 after infection to some 38 after vaccination was observed, but the change was not found to be significant. Among the post-vaccine SARS-CoV-2-reactive clones in convalescent patients, a median around 90% showed up only after vaccination, which suggests vaccine-specific priming.

Sequenced here: cultured CD4+ T cells from blood, sampled after SARS-CoV-2 vaccination. This TCR derives from a human donor with COVID-19.

The bases are TGCAGTGCTAAAACGGACAGGGCCTTGCTTTCCGGGGAGCTGTTTTTT. Translated, this is CSAKTDRALLSGELFF. The V gene is TRBV20-1 and the J gene is TRBJ2-2, with TRBD1 matching 8 junction bases. Clipping removes 4 bases from V and 6 bases from J, with 13 as the unmatched junction base count. The CDR3 numbers 16 residues from cysteine through phenylalanine. Only the CDR3 portion is preserved as DNA: 48 bases, with reading frame beginning at the first base. Based on the germline V gene (reference sequence), the CDR1 and CDR2 sequences are DFQATT and SNEGSKA.